What follows are 10 T cell receptor beta chains derived from one specimen sequenced in a study of Ad26.COV2.S vaccination and SARS-CoV-2 variants. This sample's treatment: roughly 19 received Ad26.COV2.S at low or high dose, single or two shots; several received placebo; per-sample allocation not given. After the first vaccine or placebo injection, samples were drawn on day 63. Clones were read by immunoSEQ multiplex PCR, and TCRdb kept only the in-frame ones, dropping some. The sample shows more than 250,000 clones, about 90% of them seen only once. This specimen was peripheral blood, taken in a trial of Ad26.COV2.S vaccine versus placebo. Every receptor here comes from a person between 18 and 65 years old who received the Ad26.COV2.S COVID-19 vaccine or a placebo.

The CDR3 here is CASSDPGTVPYEQYF. DNA of the CDR3: TGTGCCAGTAGCGACCCCGGGACCGTACCCTACGAGCAGTACTTC. V usage is TRBV19 and J usage is TRBJ2-7; either TRBD1 or TRBD2 may fit D (5 bases each). Deletions cut 6 bases from V and 2 bases from J, with 17 bases between. CDR3 length equals 15 residues. Per germline, CDR1 LNHDA and CDR2 SQIVND (reference sequence).

This clone appeared a single time. V usage is TRBV13 and J usage is TRBJ2-5; TRBD2 might be the D (6 bases). V gave up 7 bases and J gave up 2 bases, with 11 bases separating them. Germline assignment: CDR1 PRHDT and CDR2 FYEKMQ (reference sequence). The CDR3 extends over 13 amino acids. CDR3 nucleotide sequence: TGTGCCAGCACGAGACTAGAGCAAGAGACCCAGTACTTC. Its protein is CASTRLEQETQYF.

This chain uses TRBV11-1 with TRBJ2-1, with D possibly TRBD2 on 5 matching bases. Germline V gives CDR1 SGHAT, CDR2 FQDESV (reference sequence). This CDR3 is 16 amino acids long. The V gene lost 5 bases and the J gene lost 4 bases, with 18 bases spanning the gap. The CDR3, as DNA: TGTGCCAGCAGCCCCCCGTCAGCGGCTGCTTACAATGAGCAGTTCTTC. It is translated as CASSPPSAAAYNEQFF.

J is TRBJ2-2 and V is TRBV6-4, with 11 bases lining up with TRBD1. The CDR3 length is 15 residues. The V segment lost 11 bases and the J segment 3 bases; nucleotides outside the gene matches: 8. CDR1 is MRHNA and CDR2 is SNTAGT in the germline V gene. The CDR3 sequence is CARRGQGVYTGELFF. CDR3 in DNA: TGTGCCCGCCGGGGACAGGGGGTTTACACCGGGGAGCTGTTTTTT.

This rearrangement joins TRBV27 to TRBJ1-4; D remains unclear. CDR1 MNHEY and CDR2 SMNVEV come from the germline V gene (reference sequence). CDR3 length equals 14 residues. Between the trimmed V and J ends, which lost 5 bases and 0 bases, there was a span of 7 bases. Written as DNA, the CDR3 is TGTGCCAGCAGTATAGCCGCAACTAATGAAAAACTGTTTTTT. This encodes CASSIAATNEKLFF.

The chain links TRBV3-1 (or the pseudogene TRBV3-2) to TRBJ2-6; D might be TRBD1 (6 bases). The CDR3 covers 16 residues. Germline CDR1 and CDR2: LGHDT and YNNKEL (reference sequence). V lost 4 bases and J lost 5, with 15 bases in between. CDR3 protein: CASSRNRALRANVLTF. The CDR3 DNA is TGTGCCAGCAGCCGGAACAGGGCTCTAAGGGCCAACGTCCTGACTTTC.

The chain combines TRBV6-5 with TRBJ2-7; 7 bases align to TRBD1. The trim removed 0 bases at V and 3 bases at J, leaving 2 bases unmatched. The CDR3 runs 14 residues. Germline CDR1 is MNHEY and CDR2 is SVGAGI. CDR3 coding DNA: TGTGCCAGCAGTTACTCGGGACAGTTCTACGAGCAGTACTTC. Residues: CASSYSGQFYEQYF.

The chain is built from TRBV6-5 and TRBJ1-2; 7 bases agree with TRBD1. Germline V gene lookup returns CDR1 MNHEY and CDR2 SVGAGI. With 7 bases clipped from V and 4 bases from J, the junction kept 6 bases outside the gene matches. The CDR3 runs to 13 residues. The CDR3 is CASTKGTAYGYTF. The CDR3 nucleotides are TGTGCCAGCACCAAAGGGACAGCCTATGGCTACACCTTC.

This rearrangement joins TRBV6-5 to TRBJ1-1; D not certain. Deletions cut 0 bases from V and 0 bases from J, with 5 bases between. The length of the CDR3 is 14 residues. CDR1 and CDR2 from the germline V gene are MNHEY and SVGAGI. The DNA of the CDR3 is TGTGCCAGCAGTTACTCAGGGATGAACACTGAAGCTTTCTTT. The encoded protein is CASSYSGMNTEAFF.

This sequence joins TRBV5-1 and TRBJ2-5, with TRBD1 matching over 7 bases. V lost 1 base and J lost 2; bases outside the gene matches: 2. The CDR3 is made up of 14 amino acids. Germline CDR1 and CDR2: SGHRS and YFSETQ. The CDR3 is CASSLRGQQETQYF. The CDR3 bases are TGCGCCAGCAGCTTGAGGGGGCAGCAAGAGACCCAGTACTTC.